This T cell receptor (beta chain) came from a study of early T cells in non-severe SARS-CoV-2 infection. Using its own MiXCR run on the 5' RACE reads, TCRdb lists one record per CDR3 protein. The sample consists of about 60,000 distinct CDR3 sequences, roughly 10% of them appearing once. The sample was whole blood. This sequence originates from an adult who was a healthcare worker with PCR-confirmed SARS-CoV-2 infection or an uninfected control (not recorded which).

The CDR3 sequence: CSVLRAGYEQYF. The CDR3 DNA sequence: TGCAGCGTTCTCAGGGCTGGATACGAGCAGTACTTC. V usage is TRBV29-1 and J usage is TRBJ2-7, with D maybe TRBD1 (5 bases). Germline V CDR1 and CDR2: SQVTM, ANQGSEA. The length of the CDR3 is 12 residues. The V end was cut by 5 bases, the J end by 4 bases, with 12 bases between.